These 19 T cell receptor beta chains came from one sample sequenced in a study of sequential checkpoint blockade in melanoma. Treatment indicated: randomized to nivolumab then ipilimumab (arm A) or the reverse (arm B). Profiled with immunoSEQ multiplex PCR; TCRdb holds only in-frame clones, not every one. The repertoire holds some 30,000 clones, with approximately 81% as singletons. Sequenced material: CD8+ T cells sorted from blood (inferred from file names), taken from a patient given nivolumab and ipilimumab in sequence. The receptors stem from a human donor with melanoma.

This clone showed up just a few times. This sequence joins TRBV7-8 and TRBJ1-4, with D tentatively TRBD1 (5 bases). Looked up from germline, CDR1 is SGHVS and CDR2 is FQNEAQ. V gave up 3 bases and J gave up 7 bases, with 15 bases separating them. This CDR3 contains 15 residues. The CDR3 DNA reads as TGTGCCAGCAGCTTTGTTCCAGGGCCGGCTGAAAAACTGTTTTTT. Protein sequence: CASSFVPGPAEKLFF. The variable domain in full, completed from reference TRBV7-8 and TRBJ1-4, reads GAGVSQSPRYKVAKRGQDVALRCDPISGHVSLFWYQQALGQGPEFLTYFQNEAQLDKSGLPSDRFFAERPEGSVSTLKIQRTQQEDSAVYLCASSFVPGPAEKLFFGSGTQLSVL.

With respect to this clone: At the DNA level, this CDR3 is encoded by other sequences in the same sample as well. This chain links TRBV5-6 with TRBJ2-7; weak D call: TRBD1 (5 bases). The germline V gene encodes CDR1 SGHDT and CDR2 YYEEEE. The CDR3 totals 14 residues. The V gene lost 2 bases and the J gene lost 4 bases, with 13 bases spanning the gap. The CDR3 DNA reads TGTGCCAGCAGCTTAGGGCAGGGATTTTACGAGCAGTACTTC. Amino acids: CASSLGQGFYEQYF.

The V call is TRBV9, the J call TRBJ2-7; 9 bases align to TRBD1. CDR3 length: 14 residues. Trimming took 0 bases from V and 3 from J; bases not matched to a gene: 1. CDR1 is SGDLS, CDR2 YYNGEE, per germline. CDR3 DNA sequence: TGTGCCAGCAGCGTAGGGGGACAGGGCTACGAGCAGTACTTC. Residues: CASSVGGQGYEQYF.

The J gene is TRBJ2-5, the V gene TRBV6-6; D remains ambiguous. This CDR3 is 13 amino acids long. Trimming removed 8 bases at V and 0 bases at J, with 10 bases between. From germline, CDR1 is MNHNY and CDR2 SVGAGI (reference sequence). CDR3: CASSGGDQETQYF. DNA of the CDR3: TGTGCCAGCTCCGGCGGCGACCAAGAGACCCAGTACTTC.

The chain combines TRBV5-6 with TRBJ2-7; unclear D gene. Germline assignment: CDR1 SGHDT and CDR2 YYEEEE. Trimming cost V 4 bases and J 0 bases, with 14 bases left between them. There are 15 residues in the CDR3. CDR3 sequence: CASSGLAEISYEQYF. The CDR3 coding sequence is TGTGCCAGCAGCGGTTTGGCGGAAATCTCCTACGAGCAGTACTTC.

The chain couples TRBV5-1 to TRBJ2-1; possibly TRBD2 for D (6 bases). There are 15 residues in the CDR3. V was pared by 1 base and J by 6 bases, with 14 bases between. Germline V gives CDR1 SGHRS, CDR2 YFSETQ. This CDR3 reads CASSLYGGAGNEQFF. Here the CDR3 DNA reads TGCGCCAGCAGCTTGTACGGCGGAGCGGGCAATGAGCAGTTCTTC.

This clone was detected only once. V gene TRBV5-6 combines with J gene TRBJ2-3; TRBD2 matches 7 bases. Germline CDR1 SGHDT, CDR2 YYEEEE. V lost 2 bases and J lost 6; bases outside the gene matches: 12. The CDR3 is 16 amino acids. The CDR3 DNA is TGTGCCAGCAGCTTTGGTGTGGGGGGGGTGGTGGATACGCAGTATTTT. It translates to CASSFGVGGVVDTQYF.

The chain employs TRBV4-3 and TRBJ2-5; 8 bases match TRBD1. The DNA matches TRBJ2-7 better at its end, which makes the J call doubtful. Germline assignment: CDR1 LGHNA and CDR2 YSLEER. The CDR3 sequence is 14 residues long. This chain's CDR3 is CASSQGRGHYEQYF. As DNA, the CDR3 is TGCGCCAGCAGCCAAGGCAGGGGGCACTACGAGCAGTACTTC.

The CDR3, as DNA: TGTGCCAGCAGCGGGGGAGGACCAGAAGCTTTCTTT. It specifies CASSGGGPEAFF. This chain links TRBV5-6 with TRBJ1-1, with TRBD1 as a possible D gene (5 bases). Germline V gene sequence: CDR1 SGHDT, CDR2 YYEEEE. The CDR3 is 12 residues long. The V gene lost 4 bases and the J gene lost 8 bases, with 12 bases spanning the gap.

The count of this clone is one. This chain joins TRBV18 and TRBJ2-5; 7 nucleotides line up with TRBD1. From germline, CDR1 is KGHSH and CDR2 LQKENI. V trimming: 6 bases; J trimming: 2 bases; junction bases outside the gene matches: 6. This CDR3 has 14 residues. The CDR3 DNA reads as TGTGCCAGCTCTCAAGGGGACAGACAAGAGACCCAGTACTTC. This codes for CASSQGDRQETQYF.

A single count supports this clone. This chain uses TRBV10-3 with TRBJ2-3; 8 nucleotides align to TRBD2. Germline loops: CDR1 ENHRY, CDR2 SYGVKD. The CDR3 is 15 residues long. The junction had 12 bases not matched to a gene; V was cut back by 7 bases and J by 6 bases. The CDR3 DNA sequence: TGTGCCATCAAAGCAGGGCGGGAGGCTGGCGATACGCAGTATTTT. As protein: CAIKAGREAGDTQYF.

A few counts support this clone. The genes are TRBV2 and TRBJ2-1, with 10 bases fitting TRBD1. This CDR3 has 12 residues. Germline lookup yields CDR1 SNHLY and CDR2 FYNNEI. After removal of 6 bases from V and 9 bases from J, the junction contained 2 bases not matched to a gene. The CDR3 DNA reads TGTGCCAGCAGGGGACAGGGGCTTGAGCAGTTCTTC. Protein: CASRGQGLEQFF.

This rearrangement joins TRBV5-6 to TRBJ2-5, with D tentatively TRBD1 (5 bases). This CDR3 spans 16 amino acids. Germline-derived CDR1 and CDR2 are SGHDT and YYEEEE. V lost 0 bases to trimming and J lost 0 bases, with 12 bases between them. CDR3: CASSLVRQIYQETQYF. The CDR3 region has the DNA TGTGCCAGCAGCTTGGTCCGACAGATCTACCAAGAGACCCAGTACTTC.

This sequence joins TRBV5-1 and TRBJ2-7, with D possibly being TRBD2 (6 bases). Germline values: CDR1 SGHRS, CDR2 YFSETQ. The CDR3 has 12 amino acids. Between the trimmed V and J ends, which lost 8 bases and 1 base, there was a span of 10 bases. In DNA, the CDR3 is TGCGCCAGTGGACGGGGGTCCTACGAGCAGTACTTC. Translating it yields CASGRGSYEQYF. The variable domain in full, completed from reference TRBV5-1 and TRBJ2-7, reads KAGVTQTPRYLIKTRGQQVTLSCSPISGHRSVSWYQQTPGQGLQFLFEYFSETQRNKGNFPGRFSGRQFSNSRSEMNVSTLELGDSALYLCASGRGSYEQYFGPGTRLTVT.

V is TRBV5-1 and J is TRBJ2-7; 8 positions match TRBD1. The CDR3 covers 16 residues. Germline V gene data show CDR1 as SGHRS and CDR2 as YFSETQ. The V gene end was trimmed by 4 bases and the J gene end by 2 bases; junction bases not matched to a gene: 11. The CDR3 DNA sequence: TGCGCCAGCAGCGAAGGGGTCGGGACAGGAACCTACGAGCAGTACTTC. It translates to CASSEGVGTGTYEQYF.

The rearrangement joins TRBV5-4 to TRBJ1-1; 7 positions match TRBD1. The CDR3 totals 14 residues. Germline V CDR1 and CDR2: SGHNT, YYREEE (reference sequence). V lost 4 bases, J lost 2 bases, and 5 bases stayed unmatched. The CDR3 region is CASSEDRANTEAFF. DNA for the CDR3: TGTGCCAGCAGCGAAGACAGGGCCAACACTGAAGCTTTCTTT.

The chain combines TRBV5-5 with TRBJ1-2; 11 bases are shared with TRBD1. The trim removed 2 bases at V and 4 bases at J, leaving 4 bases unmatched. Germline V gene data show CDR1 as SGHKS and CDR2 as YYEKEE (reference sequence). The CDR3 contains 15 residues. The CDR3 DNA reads TGTGCCAGCAGCTTTGGACAGGGGGCTGGCTATGGCTACACCTTC. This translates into CASSFGQGAGYGYTF. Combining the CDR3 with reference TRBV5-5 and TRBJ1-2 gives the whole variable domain DAGVTQSPTHLIKTRGQQVTLRCSPISGHKSVSWYQQVLGQGPQFIFQYYEKEERGRGNFPDRFSARQFPNYSSELNVNALLLGDSALYLCASSFGQGAGYGYTFGSGTRLTVV.

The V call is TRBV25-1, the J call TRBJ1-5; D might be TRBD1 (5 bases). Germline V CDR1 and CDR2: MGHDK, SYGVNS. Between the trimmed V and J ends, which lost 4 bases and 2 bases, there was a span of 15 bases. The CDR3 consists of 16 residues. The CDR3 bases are TGTGCCAGCAGTGGACGTCAGGGCAGAGGCAATCAGCCCCAGCATTTT. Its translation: CASSGRQGRGNQPQHF. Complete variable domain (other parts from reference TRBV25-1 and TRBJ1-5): EADIYQTPRYLVIGTGKKITLECSQTMGHDKMYWYQQDPGMELHLIHYSYGVNSTEKGDLSSESTVSRIRTEHFPLTLESARPSHTSQYLCASSGRQGRGNQPQHFGDGTRLSIL.

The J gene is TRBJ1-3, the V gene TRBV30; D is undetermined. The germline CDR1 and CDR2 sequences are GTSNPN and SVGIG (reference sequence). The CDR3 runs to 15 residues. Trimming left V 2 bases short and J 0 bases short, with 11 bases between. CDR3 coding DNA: TGTGCCTGGAGTTCTGGCCAGTCCTCTGGAAACACCATATATTTT. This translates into CAWSSGQSSGNTIYF.